Below are 29 T cell receptor beta chains sequenced from a single sample in a study of identical twins. TCRdb itself ran the 5' RACE reads through MiXCR, one entry per CDR3 protein. The repertoire holds 750,000 to 950,000 distinct CDR3 sequences, 9% to 15% seen once, with under 2% in the top ten. This same sample was also taken into another study, of yellow fever vaccine responses in identical twins.

The sequencing sample was made of PBMCs. These TCRs come from a young woman in good health.

The chain employs TRBV18 and TRBJ2-2, with 9 bases identical to TRBD1. The V gene end was trimmed by 4 bases and the J gene end by 3 bases; junction bases not matched to a gene: 3. This CDR3 comprises 15 residues. Germline CDR1 and CDR2: KGHSH and LQKENI. In DNA form, the CDR3 reads TGTGCCAGCTCACTCCGACAGGGGGACACCGGGGAGCTGTTTTTT. This sequence encodes CASSLRQGDTGELFF.

This clonotype was detected many times. The V and J genes are TRBV7-2 and TRBJ2-5; no reliable D call. CDR1 is SGHTA, CDR2 FQGNSA, per germline. V was pared by 3 bases and J by 2 bases, with 7 bases between. The CDR3 is 13 residues long. The CDR3: CASSFRIQETQYF. The CDR3 DNA reads as TGTGCCAGCAGCTTTAGGATTCAAGAGACCCAGTACTTC.

This clonotype was found many times. The V and J genes are TRBV20-1 and TRBJ1-3; possible D gene TRBD1, 5 bases. This CDR3 region has 15 residues. The ends were cut back, 6 bases at V and 0 bases at J, with 15 bases in the middle. Germline values: CDR1 DFQATT, CDR2 SNEGSKA (reference sequence). The CDR3 bases are TGCAGTGCGGGGCGGGAGGGGATCTCTGGAAACACCATATATTTT. Its protein product is CSAGREGISGNTIYF.

The chain is built from TRBV20-1 and TRBJ2-1; D possibly corresponds to TRBD1 (6 bases). The CDR3 contains 13 residues. The germline V gene encodes CDR1 DFQATT and CDR2 SNEGSKA (reference sequence). V lost 2 bases and J lost 6, with 11 bases in between. CDR3: CSARQGPTNEQFF. The CDR3 coding sequence is TGCAGTGCTAGACAGGGGCCTACCAATGAGCAGTTCTTC.

This clonotype was seen ten or more times. This chain uses TRBV5-5 with TRBJ2-1, with 7 bases aligning to TRBD2. The CDR3 extends over 14 amino acids. CDR1 and CDR2 from the germline V gene are SGHKS and YYEKEE (reference sequence). Trimming took 4 bases from V and 9 from J; bases not matched to a gene: 10. DNA for the CDR3: TGTGCCAGCAGCCACCTGACTAGCTCGGGTGAGCAGTTCTTC. Amino acids: CASSHLTSSGEQFF.

This clonotype was observed a handful of times. The chain couples TRBV29-1 to TRBJ1-2; a weak D match, TRBD1 (6 bases). The germline gives CDR1 SQVTM, CDR2 ANQGSEA. The V gene lost 5 bases and the J gene lost 8 bases, with 15 bases spanning the gap. The CDR3 is 12 residues long. The CDR3 loop reads CSVQGPWGGYTF. CDR3 DNA sequence: TGCAGCGTTCAGGGGCCTTGGGGCGGCTACACCTTC.

The chain couples TRBV6-1 to TRBJ1-1, with 7 bases identical to TRBD1. The J segment lost 3 bases and the V segment lost 0 bases, leaving 7 bases of the junction unmatched. The CDR3 is 16 amino acids. Germline values: CDR1 MNHNS, CDR2 SASEGT. The CDR3 spells CASSEARGGRYTEAFF. In DNA, the CDR3 is TGTGCCAGCAGTGAAGCCAGGGGGGGGCGATACACTGAAGCTTTCTTT.

This clonotype turned up a few times. The chain carries TRBV7-9 and TRBJ2-7, with TRBD1 identical over 8 bases. Germline CDR1 SEHNR, CDR2 FQNEAQ (reference sequence). Trimming cost V 4 bases and J 7 bases; bases outside gene matches: 9. CDR3 size: 14 residues. The CDR3 DNA follows: TGTGCCAGCAGCTCGACAGGGGTTTGGTGGGAGCAGTACTTC. Protein: CASSSTGVWWEQYF.

This clonotype appeared many times. The chain carries TRBV12-3 or TRBV12-4 and TRBJ2-5; D tentatively fits TRBD1 or TRBD2 (5 bases each). The CDR3 consists of 11 residues. Trimming stripped 7 bases from V and 7 bases from J, with 10 bases between. The CDR3 region has the DNA TGTGCCAGCACCTTTGGGGGGACCCAGTACTTC. It is translated as CASTFGGTQYF.

This clonotype was picked up many times. This rearrangement joins TRBV7-6 to TRBJ2-5; D possibly corresponds to TRBD1 (6 bases). Germline CDR1 SGHVS, CDR2 FNYEAQ. The CDR3 has 14 amino acids. V gave up 5 bases and J gave up 1 base, with 11 bases separating them. The CDR3: CASSPDRIQETQYF. The CDR3 nucleotides are TGTGCCAGCAGCCCAGACAGGATCCAAGAGACCCAGTACTTC.

V and J are TRBV29-1 and TRBJ2-5; 10 bases agree with TRBD1. The CDR3 sequence is 22 residues long. The V gene end was trimmed by 0 bases and the J gene end by 1 base; junction bases not matched to a gene: 23. Germline CDR1 reads SQVTM; CDR2 reads ANQGSEA. The CDR3 DNA sequence: TGCAGCGTTGAAGAGCGCGCGCGTCGGATCGGTGACAGGGGGCGGGTCCAAGAGACCCAGTACTTC. Protein product: CSVEERARRIGDRGRVQETQYF.

Ten or more counts support this clonotype. V usage is TRBV10-3 and J usage is TRBJ2-7; no firm D call. V shed 2 bases and J shed 3 bases, with 8 bases lying between them. CDR3 length: 13 amino acids. CDR1 is ENHRY, CDR2 SYGVKD, per germline. The CDR3 sequence: CAISEQGVYEQYF. The CDR3, as DNA: TGTGCCATCAGTGAGCAAGGAGTCTACGAGCAGTACTTC.

The genes are TRBV12-3 or TRBV12-4 and TRBJ1-3; D is uncertain. Deletions cut 5 bases from V and 2 bases from J, with 4 bases between. The CDR3 length is 12 residues. In DNA, the CDR3 is TGTGCCAGCAGTATAACTGGAAACACCATATATTTT. Its protein product is CASSITGNTIYF.

This clonotype was picked up many times. The chain couples TRBV5-5 to TRBJ2-1; D not certain. Per the germline V gene, CDR1 is SGHKS and CDR2 is YYEKEE (reference sequence). Between the trimmed V and J ends, which lost 0 bases and 3 bases, there was a span of 7 bases. This CDR3 has 14 amino acids. CDR3 amino acids: CASSLATSYNEQFF. In DNA, the CDR3 is TGTGCCAGCAGCTTGGCCACGAGCTACAATGAGCAGTTCTTC.

The chain combines TRBV6-2 or TRBV6-3 with TRBJ2-1; 7 bases are shared with TRBD1. CDR3 length: 16 amino acids. Germline CDR1 reads MNHEY; CDR2 reads SVGEGT. Trimming at V came to 1 base and at J to 8 bases, leaving 11 bases not matched to a gene. The CDR3 reads CASSYFSSTGAHEQFF. DNA for the CDR3: TGTGCCAGCAGTTACTTCAGTTCAACAGGGGCTCATGAGCAGTTCTTC.

A few counts support this clonotype. CDR3 nucleotide sequence: TGCGCCAGCAGCCAAGATACGAGCGGGAGGGGCTACGAGCAGTACTTC. Translated: CASSQDTSGRGYEQYF. V usage is TRBV4-1 and J usage is TRBJ2-7; 10 positions agree with TRBD2. V lost 0 bases, J lost 3 bases, and 5 bases stayed unmatched. This CDR3 region has 16 residues. Germline-derived CDR1 and CDR2 are MGHRA and YSYEKL.

This clonotype has more than one count but fewer than ten. The chain combines TRBV24-1 with TRBJ1-2, with D hard to call. Germline loops: CDR1 KGHDR, CDR2 SFDVKD. CDR3 size: 12 residues. V lost 7 bases, J lost 2 bases, and 7 bases lay in between. The CDR3 nucleotides read TGTGCCACCAGGGACGGAAACTATGGCTACACCTTC. Residues: CATRDGNYGYTF.

V gene TRBV27 combines with J gene TRBJ2-3; D remains ambiguous. V was clipped by 3 bases and J by 6 bases, with 16 bases between them. Germline V CDR1 and CDR2: MNHEY, SMNVEV (reference sequence). This CDR3 comprises 15 residues. The CDR3 DNA reads as TGTGCCAGCAGTTTTTTGGCGGCCGCACGGGATACGCAGTATTTT. Its protein product is CASSFLAAARDTQYF.

The chain links TRBV19 to TRBJ1-1; D gene ambiguous. The CDR3 has 15 amino acids. CDR1 is LNHDA, CDR2 SQIVND, per germline (reference sequence). V lost 3 bases and J 4 bases, leaving 15 bases between the germline ends. In DNA, the CDR3 is TGTGCCAGTAGTATCCAATCAACTGTTCCCACTGAAGCTTTCTTT. Amino acid sequence: CASSIQSTVPTEAFF.

This clonotype has a count of ten or more. V is TRBV24-1 and J is TRBJ2-3; no clear D gene. This CDR3 is 13 amino acids long. Trimming cost V 11 bases and J 0 bases, with 11 bases left between them. Germline values: CDR1 KGHDR, CDR2 SFDVKD. The CDR3 sequence is CASAVGSTDTQYF. The CDR3 region has the DNA TGTGCCAGCGCGGTGGGGAGCACAGATACGCAGTATTTT.

The J gene is TRBJ2-1, the V gene TRBV28; 13 bases line up with TRBD2. V shed 4 bases and J 15 bases; nucleotides not matched to a gene: 12. Germline V gene sequence: CDR1 MDHEN, CDR2 SYDVKM. The CDR3 contains 15 residues. CDR3 sequence: CASSSHGLAGVPRFF. CDR3 DNA: TGTGCCAGCAGTTCCCACGGACTAGCGGGAGTCCCCAGGTTCTTC.

This clonotype was seen at least ten times. The chain has TRBV5-1 and TRBJ2-7; no reliable D call. This CDR3 comprises 15 residues. V was clipped by 0 bases and J by 5 bases, with 15 bases between them. Germline CDR1 and CDR2: SGHRS and YFSETQ. The CDR3: CASSLEDDLVHEQYF. The CDR3 DNA follows: TGCGCCAGCAGCTTGGAGGATGATCTGGTCCACGAGCAGTACTTC.

At least ten counts were recorded for this clonotype. The chain uses TRBV2 and TRBJ2-5, with D tentatively TRBD2 (6 bases). V dropped 6 bases and J dropped 4 bases, with 12 bases sitting between them. This CDR3 contains 13 residues. The germline V gene has CDR1 SNHLY and CDR2 FYNNEI. The CDR3 loop is CASRLAVRETQYF. Here the CDR3 DNA reads TGTGCCAGCAGACTAGCAGTACGAGAGACCCAGTACTTC.

This clonotype was counted between two and nine times. The chain joins TRBV12-3 or TRBV12-4 to TRBJ2-7; 10 positions agree with TRBD2. V gave up 7 bases and J gave up 5 bases; unmatched junction bases: 5. The CDR3 contains 13 residues. The CDR3 loop reads CASTASGSHEQYF. Here the CDR3 DNA reads TGTGCCAGCACAGCTAGCGGGAGCCACGAGCAGTACTTC.

The rearrangement joins TRBV7-8 to TRBJ1-1; 10 bases are a match to TRBD1. Per the germline V gene, CDR1 is SGHVS and CDR2 is FQNEAQ. The CDR3 length is 16 residues. V dropped 1 base and J dropped 4; count of bases not matched to a gene: 6. The CDR3 nucleotides are TGTGCCAGCAGCTTAGGACAGGGGGCCGCGATCACTGAAGCTTTCTTT. Protein: CASSLGQGAAITEAFF.

A few counts support this clonotype. The chain links TRBV9 to TRBJ1-3; D is unresolved. Germline loops: CDR1 SGDLS, CDR2 YYNGEE. The CDR3 loop spans 14 amino acids. With 0 bases removed from V and 5 bases from J, the gap between germline ends came to 9 bases. The DNA for the CDR3 is TGTGCCAGCAGCGTAGATGGAGGCAGAAACACCATATATTTT. This gives the protein CASSVDGGRNTIYF. The full variable domain, its missing parts supplied by reference TRBV9 and TRBJ1-3, is DSGVTQTPKHLITATGQRVTLRCSPRSGDLSVYWYQQSLDQGLQFLIQYYNGEERAKGNILERFSAQQFPDLHSELNLSSLELGDSALYFCASSVDGGRNTIYFGEGSWLTVV.

This clonotype has a count of ten or more. The chain employs TRBV14 and TRBJ2-2; D is perhaps TRBD1 (6 bases). CDR3 length: 15 residues. V lost 0 bases to trimming and J lost 9 bases, with 14 bases between them. Looked up from germline, CDR1 is SGHDN and CDR2 is FVKESK. DNA of the CDR3: TGTGCCAGCAGCCAAGATCCGGGACAAATCCGGGAGCTGTTTTTT. This translates into CASSQDPGQIRELFF.

This clonotype was seen a few times. This sequence joins TRBV5-1 and TRBJ2-2; D unresolved. Germline CDR1 SGHRS, CDR2 YFSETQ. V was pared by 0 bases and J by 5 bases, with 8 bases between. The length of the CDR3 is 14 residues. CDR3 in DNA: TGCGCCAGCAGCTTGGCCGACCGAACCGGGGAGCTGTTTTTT. Protein sequence: CASSLADRTGELFF.

This clonotype was observed a few times. The chain is built from TRBV20-1 and TRBJ1-1; 10 bases map to TRBD1. Germline CDR1 DFQATT, CDR2 SNEGSKA (reference sequence). V trimming: 1 base; J trimming: 3 bases; junction bases outside the gene matches: 2. The CDR3 length is 14 residues. The CDR3 coding sequence is TGCAGTGCTAGAGCCGGGACAGGGGACACTGAAGCTTTCTTT. It specifies CSARAGTGDTEAFF.